Below are 9 T cell receptor beta chains sequenced from a single sample in a study of blood T cell repertoires in COVID-19. Assay used: immunoSEQ multiplex PCR; TCRdb lists only in-frame clones, some missing. This table holds under 150,000 clones, about 88% found once. Sequencing used PBMCs or T cells enriched from blood (not recorded which). These receptors were taken from a woman in her forties or fifties who had recovered from COVID-19.

This clone was counted only a few times. V and J are TRBV5-4 and TRBJ2-7, with 7 nucleotides matching TRBD1. CDR3 size: 14 residues. Germline-derived CDR1 and CDR2 are SGHNT and YYREEE (reference sequence). The V and J ends lost 3 bases and 3 bases, in that order; junction bases with no gene match: 6. The CDR3, as DNA: TGTGCCAGCAGCTGGATGACAGGGAACTACGAGCAGTACTTC. Its protein product is CASSWMTGNYEQYF.

The V and J genes are TRBV30 and TRBJ1-1; D gene ambiguous. V lost 3 bases and J lost 4, with 12 bases in between. Germline-derived CDR1 and CDR2 are GTSNPN and SVGIG (reference sequence). This CDR3 comprises 13 residues. CDR3 coding DNA: TGTGCCTGGAGCACGCCCCCCGGCACTGAAGCTTTCTTT. Translated, it gives CAWSTPPGTEAFF.

This clone was seen only a few times. The J gene is TRBJ2-7, the V gene TRBV4-1, with D possibly matching TRBD1 (5 bases). The CDR3 runs to 17 residues. Trimming shortened V by 0 bases and J by 0 bases, and 15 bases separated the two germline ends. Looked up from germline, CDR1 is MGHRA and CDR2 is YSYEKL. CDR3 residues: CASSQDIGYRSSYEQYF. The CDR3 nucleotides are TGCGCCAGCAGCCAAGATATTGGTTACAGGAGCTCCTACGAGCAGTACTTC.

This chain uses TRBV5-4 with TRBJ2-7, with D uncertain. V gave up 2 bases and J gave up 6 bases, with 9 bases separating them. The germline CDR1 and CDR2 sequences are SGHNT and YYREEE (reference sequence). This CDR3 is built from 12 residues. CDR3 sequence: CASSFSPGEQYF. DNA of the CDR3: TGTGCCAGCAGCTTTTCCCCGGGCGAGCAGTACTTC.

The sample holds one count of this clone. The V call is TRBV7-9, the J call TRBJ2-7; unclear D gene. This CDR3 contains 15 residues. Germline loops: CDR1 SEHNR, CDR2 FQNEAQ (reference sequence). V gave up 5 bases and J gave up 0 bases, with 14 bases separating them. The CDR3 reads CASSRSPPSSYEQYF. CDR3 coding DNA: TGTGCCAGCAGCAGGAGTCCTCCTAGCTCCTACGAGCAGTACTTC.

V gene TRBV7-9 combines with J gene TRBJ1-5; D is uncertain. Germline CDR1 SEHNR, CDR2 FQNEAQ (reference sequence). There are 14 residues in the CDR3. V was clipped by 2 bases and J by 4 bases, with 9 bases between them. CDR3 DNA sequence: TGTGCCAGCAGCTTACCGGGATTAAATCAGCCCCAGCATTTT. Translated, it gives CASSLPGLNQPQHF.

V and J are TRBV9 and TRBJ1-2, with D perhaps TRBD1 (6 bases). The ends were cut back, 6 bases at V and 2 bases at J, with 8 bases in the middle. This CDR3 comprises 12 residues. Germline assignment: CDR1 SGDLS and CDR2 YYNGEE. In DNA, the CDR3 is TGTGCCAGCACAGGACAGAACTATGGCTACACCTTC. Translation: CASTGQNYGYTF.

The chain joins TRBV10-2 to TRBJ1-1; D is possibly TRBD1 (5 bases). Trimming stripped 7 bases from V and 0 bases from J, with 9 bases between. This CDR3 has 13 residues. Germline loops: CDR1 WSHSY, CDR2 SAAADI. The CDR3 region has the DNA TGCGCCAGCAAACAGGACATGAACACTGAAGCTTTCTTT. Residues: CASKQDMNTEAFF.

V usage is TRBV5-1 and J usage is TRBJ2-2; D perhaps matches TRBD1 (5 bases). In germline, CDR1 is SGHRS, CDR2 YFSETQ. Trimming took off 4 bases at V and 5 bases at J, with 18 bases between the two ends. The CDR3 runs 16 residues. CDR3 in amino acids: CASSPTGKGRTGELFF. The CDR3 DNA sequence: TGCGCCAGCAGCCCCACAGGTAAGGGCAGGACCGGGGAGCTGTTTTTT. Variable domain in full (rest from reference TRBV5-1 and TRBJ2-2): KAGVTQTPRYLIKTRGQQVTLSCSPISGHRSVSWYQQTPGQGLQFLFEYFSETQRNKGNFPGRFSGRQFSNSRSEMNVSTLELGDSALYLCASSPTGKGRTGELFFGEGSRLTVL.